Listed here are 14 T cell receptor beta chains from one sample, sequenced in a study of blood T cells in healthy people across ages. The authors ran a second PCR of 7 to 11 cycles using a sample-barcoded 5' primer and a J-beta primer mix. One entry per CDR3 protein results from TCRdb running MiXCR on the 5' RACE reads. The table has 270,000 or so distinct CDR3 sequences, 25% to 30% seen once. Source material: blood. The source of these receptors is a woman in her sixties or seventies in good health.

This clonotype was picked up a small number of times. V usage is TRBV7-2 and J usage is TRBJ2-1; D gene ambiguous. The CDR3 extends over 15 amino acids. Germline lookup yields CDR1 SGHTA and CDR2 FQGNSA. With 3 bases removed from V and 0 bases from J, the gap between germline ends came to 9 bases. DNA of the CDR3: TGTGCCAGCAGCTTCAGAATGGACTCCTACAATGAGCAGTTCTTC. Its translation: CASSFRMDSYNEQFF.

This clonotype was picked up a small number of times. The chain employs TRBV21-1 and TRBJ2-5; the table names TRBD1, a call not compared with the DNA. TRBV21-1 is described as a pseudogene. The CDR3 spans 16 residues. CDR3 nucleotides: TGTGCCAGCAGCAAGAGGACAGGATTGCATGGGGAGACCCAGTACTTC. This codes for CASSKRTGLHGETQYF.

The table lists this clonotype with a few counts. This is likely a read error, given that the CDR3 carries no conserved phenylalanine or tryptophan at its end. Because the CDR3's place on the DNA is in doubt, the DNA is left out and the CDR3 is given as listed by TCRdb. This CDR3 reads CSARARTSGSPPYL. The chain is built from TRBV20-1 and TRBJ2-5; the table gives TRBD2 as D, unverified against the DNA. Looked up from germline, CDR1 is DFQATT and CDR2 is SNEGSKA (reference sequence). The CDR3 is 14 amino acids long, termini counted.

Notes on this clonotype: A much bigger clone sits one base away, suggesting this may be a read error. The CDR3 DNA follows: TGTGCCAGCAGCAGAGGGTGGAACATTCGGTACTTC. The encoded protein is CASSRGWNIRYF. The J gene is TRBJ2-4, the V gene TRBV13; D is possibly TRBD2 (5 bases). The germline V gene encodes CDR1 PRHDT and CDR2 FYEKMQ (reference sequence). This CDR3 contains 12 residues.

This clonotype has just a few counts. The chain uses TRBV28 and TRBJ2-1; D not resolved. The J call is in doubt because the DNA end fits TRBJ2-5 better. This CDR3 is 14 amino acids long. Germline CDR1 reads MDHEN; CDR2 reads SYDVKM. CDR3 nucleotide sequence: TGTGCCAGCGGATCGTTGACTCGCCAAGAGACCCAGTACTTC. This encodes CASGSLTRQETQYF.

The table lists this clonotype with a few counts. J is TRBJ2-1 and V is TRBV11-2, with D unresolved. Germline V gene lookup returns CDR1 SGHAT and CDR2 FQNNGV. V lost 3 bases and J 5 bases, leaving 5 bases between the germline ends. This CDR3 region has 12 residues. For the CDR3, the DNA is TGTGCCAGCAGCTTTTACAACAATGAGCAGTTCTTC. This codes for CASSFYNNEQFF.

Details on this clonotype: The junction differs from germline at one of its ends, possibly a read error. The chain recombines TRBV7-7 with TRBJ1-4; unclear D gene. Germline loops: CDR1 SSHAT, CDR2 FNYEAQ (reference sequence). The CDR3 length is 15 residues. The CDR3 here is CASSRAAAGNEKLFF. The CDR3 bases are TGTGCTAGCAGCCGTGCAGCAGCTGGTAATGAAAAACTGTTTTTT.

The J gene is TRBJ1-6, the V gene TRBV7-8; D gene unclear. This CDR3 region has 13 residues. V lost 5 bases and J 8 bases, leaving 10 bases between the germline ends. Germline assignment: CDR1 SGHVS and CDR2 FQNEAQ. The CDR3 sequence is CASSPQKDSPLHF. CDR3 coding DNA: TGTGCCAGCAGCCCCCAAAAGGATTCACCCCTCCACTTT. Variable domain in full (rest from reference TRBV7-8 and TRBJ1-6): GAGVSQSPRYKVAKRGQDVALRCDPISGHVSLFWYQQALGQGPEFLTYFQNEAQLDKSGLPSDRFFAERPEGSVSTLKIQRTQQEDSAVYLCASSPQKDSPLHFGNGTRLTVT.

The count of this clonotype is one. The DNA of the CDR3 is TGTGCCAGCACCCTAGGGCTCCGACAGGGGCCTAGCACAGATACGCAGTATTTT. It codes for CASTLGLRQGPSTDTQYF. The chain links TRBV12-3 or TRBV12-4 to TRBJ2-3; the match to TRBD1 covers 8 bases. Germline trimming cut 7 bases from V and 0 bases from J; bases unmatched to any gene: 15. The CDR3 is 18 residues long.

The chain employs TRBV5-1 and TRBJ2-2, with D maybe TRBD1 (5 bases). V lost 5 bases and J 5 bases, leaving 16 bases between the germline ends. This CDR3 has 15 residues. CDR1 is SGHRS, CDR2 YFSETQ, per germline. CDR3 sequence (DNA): TGCGCCAGCAGGACGGACATCCAAAGGACCGGGGAGCTGTTTTTT. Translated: CASRTDIQRTGELFF.

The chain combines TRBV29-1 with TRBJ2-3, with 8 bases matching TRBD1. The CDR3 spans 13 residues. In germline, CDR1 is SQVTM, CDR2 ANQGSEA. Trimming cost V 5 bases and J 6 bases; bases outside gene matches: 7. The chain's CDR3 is CSVQGTGLDTQYF. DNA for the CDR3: TGCAGCGTTCAGGGGACAGGATTGGATACGCAGTATTTT.

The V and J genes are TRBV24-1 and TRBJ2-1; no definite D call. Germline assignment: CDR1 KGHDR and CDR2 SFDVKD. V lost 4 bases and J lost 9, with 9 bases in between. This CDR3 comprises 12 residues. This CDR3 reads CATSEKVGEQFF. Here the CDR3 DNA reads TGTGCCACCAGTGAAAAAGTCGGTGAGCAGTTCTTC.

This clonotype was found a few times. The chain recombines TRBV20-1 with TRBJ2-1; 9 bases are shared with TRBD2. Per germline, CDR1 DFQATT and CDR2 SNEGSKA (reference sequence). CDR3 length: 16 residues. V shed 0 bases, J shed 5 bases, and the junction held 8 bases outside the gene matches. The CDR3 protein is CSARDATSGQNNEQFF. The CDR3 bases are TGCAGTGCTAGAGATGCGACTAGCGGACAGAACAATGAGCAGTTCTTC.

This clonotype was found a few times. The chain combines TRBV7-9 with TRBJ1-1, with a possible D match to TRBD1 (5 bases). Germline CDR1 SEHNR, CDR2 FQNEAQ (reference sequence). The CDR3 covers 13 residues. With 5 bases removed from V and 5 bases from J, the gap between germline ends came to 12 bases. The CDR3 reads CASSIRGGTEAFF. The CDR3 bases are TGTGCCAGCAGCATCCGTGGGGGAACTGAAGCTTTCTTT.